This T cell receptor (beta chain) was recovered during a study of blood T cell repertoires in COVID-19. Method: immunoSEQ multiplex PCR; TCRdb's copy keeps in-frame clones and lacks some. Of approximately 200,000 clones listed, approximately 83% are singletons. V dropped 1 base and J dropped 7; count of bases not matched to a gene: 1. Germline CDR1 and CDR2: SGHVS and FNYEAQ. The CDR3 consists of 15 residues. The sequence was obtained from a young woman who had recovered from COVID-19. The gene calls are TRBV7-6 and TRBJ2-2; 12 bases agree with TRBD2. The specimen sequenced was peripheral blood. The CDR3 is CASSLGTSGIGELFF. CDR3 sequence (DNA): TGTGCCAGCAGCTTAGGGACTAGCGGGATCGGGGAGCTGTTTTTT.